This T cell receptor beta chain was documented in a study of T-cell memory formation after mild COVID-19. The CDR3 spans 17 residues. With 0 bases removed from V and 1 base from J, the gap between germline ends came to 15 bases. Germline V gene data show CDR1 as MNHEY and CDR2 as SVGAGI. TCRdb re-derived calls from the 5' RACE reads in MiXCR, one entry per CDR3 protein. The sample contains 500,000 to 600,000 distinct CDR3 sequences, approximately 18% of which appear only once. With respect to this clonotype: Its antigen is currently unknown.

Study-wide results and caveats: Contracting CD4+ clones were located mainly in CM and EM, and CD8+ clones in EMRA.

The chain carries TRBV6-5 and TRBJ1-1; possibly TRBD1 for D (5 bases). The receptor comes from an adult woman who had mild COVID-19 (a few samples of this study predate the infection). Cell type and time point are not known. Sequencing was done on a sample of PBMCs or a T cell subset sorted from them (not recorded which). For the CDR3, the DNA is TGTGCCAGCAGTTACTCAGGGGAGGGGATGTGGAACACTGAAGCTTTCTTT. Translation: CASSYSGEGMWNTEAFF.